Included here is one TCR beta chain sequence, with context. As yet, its antigen is unknown. The V gene lost 4 bases and the J gene lost 7 bases, with 10 bases spanning the gap. The CDR3 is 13 residues long. The table came from immunoSEQ multiplex PCR; TCRdb's copy has only in-frame clones and leaves some out. Of roughly 700,000 clones listed, about 89% were seen once; the top ten hold approximately 1.5%. These data are taken from a study of Ad26.COV2.S vaccination and SARS-CoV-2 variants. Turning to the study itself: This donor came from the COV1001 trial of Ad26.COV2.S. Donor got 5x10^10 or 1x10^11 viral particles of Ad26.COV2.S. Whole-study results and caveats: Similar non-spike TCR breadth was seen in vaccine and placebo recipients.

Treatment noted: 19 received Ad26.COV2.S at low or high dose, single or two shots; several received placebo; per-sample allocation not given. Sample collection was performed on day 63 after the first vaccine or placebo injection. An adult of 18-55 years in Boston served as donor. This TCR came from a person aged 18 to 59 who received the Ad26.COV2.S COVID-19 vaccine or a placebo. The sequencing used peripheral blood, collected in a trial of Ad26.COV2.S vaccine versus placebo. The rearrangement joins TRBV12-3 or TRBV12-4 to TRBJ1-4, with no clear D. As DNA, the CDR3 is TGTGCCAGCAGTTGGGATTGGGGTGAAAAACTGTTTTTT. It yields the protein CASSWDWGEKLFF.